Sequencing of this T cell receptor beta chain was carried out in a study of CD8 T cells in Susac syndrome. Study overall: Fewer than 10 of the sequenced Susac syndrome patients were in remission, and roughly six had active disease.

Reverse transcription used roughly 0.5 to 1 ug RNA and random hexamers. One entry per CDR3 protein, called by TCRdb with MiXCR from the immunoSEQ multiplex PCR reads. This sample yields under 300,000 distinct CDR3 sequences, of which 96% are seen a single time; under 0.12% belongs to the top ten. The sequence derives from a human donor with Susac syndrome. What was sequenced was CD4+ T cells from PBMCs.

The CDR3 spells CSARAGLRAYEQYF. CDR3 nucleotides: TGCAGTGCTAGAGCGGGACTGCGAGCCTACGAGCAGTACTTC. The chain couples TRBV20-1 to TRBJ2-7; D might be TRBD2 (6 bases). The CDR3 is 14 residues long. V lost 1 base to trimming and J lost 2 bases, with 12 bases between them. Germline assignment: CDR1 DFQATT and CDR2 SNEGSKA (reference sequence).